Listed here are 7 T cell receptor beta chains from one sample, sequenced in a study of T cell changes during pregnancy in multiple sclerosis. The table came from immunoSEQ multiplex PCR; TCRdb's copy has only in-frame clones and leaves some out. The sample holds around 100,000 clones, 91% seen once. The sample was peripheral blood, taken in the second trimester of pregnancy. These receptors came from a female donor with multiple sclerosis, enrolled in a pregnancy study.

The gene calls are TRBV5-1 and TRBJ2-7; 7 bases fit TRBD1. Germline CDR1 SGHRS, CDR2 YFSETQ. The CDR3 extends over 14 amino acids. V lost 7 bases and J lost 0; bases outside the gene matches: 7. In DNA, the CDR3 is TGCGCCAGCGGAGAGACAGGGATCTCCTACGAGCAGTACTTC. Encoded protein: CASGETGISYEQYF. Combining the CDR3 with reference TRBV5-1 and TRBJ2-7 gives the whole variable domain KAGVTQTPRYLIKTRGQQVTLSCSPISGHRSVSWYQQTPGQGLQFLFEYFSETQRNKGNFPGRFSGRQFSNSRSEMNVSTLELGDSALYLCASGETGISYEQYFGPGTRLTVT.

V and J are TRBV25-1 and TRBJ2-7; D is perhaps TRBD2 (6 bases). The CDR3 totals 16 residues. Deletions cut 0 bases from V and 3 bases from J, with 15 bases between. The germline V gene has CDR1 MGHDK and CDR2 SYGVNS. The CDR3 region is CASSEYGTGRIYEQYF. CDR3 nucleotide sequence: TGTGCCAGCAGTGAATATGGGACTGGACGGATCTACGAGCAGTACTTC.

This chain connects TRBV2 to TRBJ2-1; 7 bases line up with TRBD1. Germline CDR1 SNHLY, CDR2 FYNNEI. After removal of 11 bases from V and 4 bases from J, the junction contained 11 bases not matched to a gene. This CDR3 is built from 14 residues. As DNA, the CDR3 is TGTGCCTGCCCGGGACAGAGACTATACAATGAGCAGTTCTTC. It translates to CACPGQRLYNEQFF.

This chain links TRBV29-1 with TRBJ2-1; 10 positions agree with TRBD2. Germline CDR1 is SQVTM and CDR2 is ANQGSEA. V was clipped by 6 bases and J by 0 bases; unmatched bases: 17. This CDR3 has 19 amino acids. This CDR3 is CSVPLELAGLRSSYNEQFF. The DNA of the CDR3 is TGCAGCGTGCCGCTCGAACTAGCGGGACTCAGGAGCTCCTACAATGAGCAGTTCTTC.

The chain employs TRBV28 and TRBJ2-7, with D tentatively TRBD1 (6 bases). Trimming removed 1 base from V and 6 bases from J, with 13 bases in between. The germline V gene encodes CDR1 MDHEN and CDR2 SYDVKM. The CDR3 consists of 14 residues. The CDR3 spells CASSLFQGSGEQYF. In DNA, the CDR3 is TGTGCCAGCAGTTTATTCCAGGGGAGCGGCGAGCAGTACTTC.

In nucleotides, the CDR3 is TGTGCCAGCAGTCAGGCCGGGACAGGGGGCGGGACTGAAGCTTTCTTT. This encodes CASSQAGTGGGTEAFF. The chain employs TRBV28 and TRBJ1-1; 12 nucleotides match TRBD1. The CDR3 consists of 16 residues. The V segment lost 5 bases and the J segment 5 bases; nucleotides outside the gene matches: 9. Germline V gene lookup returns CDR1 MDHEN and CDR2 SYDVKM.

The chain combines TRBV25-1 with TRBJ2-5, with a weak D call TRBD1 (6 bases). Trimming took 3 bases from V and 8 from J, leaving 22 bases between them. The CDR3 covers 16 residues. Germline CDR1 is MGHDK and CDR2 is SYGVNS. CDR3 sequence reads: CASSEGTGLRFRTQYF. The CDR3 nucleotides are TGTGCCAGCAGTGAGGGAACAGGGCTCAGATTTCGTACCCAGTACTTC. Full variable domain (remainder filled in from reference TRBV25-1 and TRBJ2-5): EADIYQTPRYLVIGTGKKITLECSQTMGHDKMYWYQQDPGMELHLIHYSYGVNSTEKGDLSSESTVSRIRTEHFPLTLESARPSHTSQYLCASSEGTGLRFRTQYFGPGTRLLVL.